The clone carrying this T cell receptor beta chain was seen repeatedly, ten times or more. Antigen specificity is unknown. The sample originates from a study of neurological immune-mediated disorders. The CDR3 contains 14 residues. V lost 8 bases and J lost 6, with 19 bases in between. From germline, CDR1 is MNHEY and CDR2 SVGEGT. TCRdb re-called the 5' RACE reads with MiXCR, one entry per CDR3 protein. The sample carries about 82,000 distinct CDR3 sequences, 2.6% recorded once. General study points: HTLV-1-associated myelopathy had the most TCR clonal expansion, and multiple sclerosis had the least, less than healthy controls.

The sample taken for sequencing was PBMCs. The clonotype comes from a woman in her 30s with multiple sclerosis. The rearrangement links TRBV6-2 or TRBV6-3 to TRBJ1-1, with D possibly TRBD1 on 5 matching bases. The CDR3 nucleotides are TGTGCCAGCCGGCTGGCAGGGCTGATTTCTGAAGCTTTCTTT. Translating gives CASRLAGLISEAFF.